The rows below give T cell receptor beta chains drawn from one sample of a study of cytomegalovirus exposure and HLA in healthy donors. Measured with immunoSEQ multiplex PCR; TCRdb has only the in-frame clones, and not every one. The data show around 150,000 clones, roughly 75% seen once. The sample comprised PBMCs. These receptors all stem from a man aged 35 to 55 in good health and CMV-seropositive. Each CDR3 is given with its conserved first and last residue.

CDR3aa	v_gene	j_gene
CASTTIGGEQYF	TRBV5-1	TRBJ2-7
CASSSRGNTEAFF	TRBV11-3	TRBJ1-1
CASSQGTGRAEAFF	TRBV6-5	TRBJ1-1
CATRDFSSYEQYF	TRBV7-2	TRBJ2-7
CASSSTDRAFTDTQYF	TRBV7-9	TRBJ2-3
CASSSVAGSGNTIYF	TRBV11-2	TRBJ1-3
CASSPLGGRVHQPQHF	TRBV18	TRBJ1-5
CASSQGDRVEWDEQFF	TRBV4-3	TRBJ2-1
CASSPSGIPMNTEAFF	TRBV5-1	TRBJ1-1
CASSRDSLGPYEQYF	TRBV19	TRBJ2-7
CASSFGPYGYTF	TRBV28	TRBJ1-2
CASSLDLGANVLTF	TRBV5-4	TRBJ2-6
CASSQDPAGVSYEQYF	TRBV4-3	TRBJ2-7
CASSPSGSRNEQYF	TRBV6-5	TRBJ2-7
CASSKGRGSYGKNIQYF	TRBV21-1	TRBJ2-4
CASIPGLASYNEQFF	TRBV6-5	TRBJ2-1
CASSVSGRVTGELFF	TRBV9	TRBJ2-2
CASSQDGGTGSYEQYF	TRBV4-1	TRBJ2-7
CAWKWGQASGNTIYF	TRBV30	TRBJ1-3
CSVEGGGWTEAFF	TRBV29-1	TRBJ1-1
CASSSTTYEQYF	TRBV5-6	TRBJ2-7
CASSELLAGSSGNTIYF	TRBV6-1	TRBJ1-3
CASSLDRTGNNEKLFF	TRBV5-6	TRBJ1-4
CASSIRPGPYEQYF	TRBV19	TRBJ2-7
CASSLGTRQGNYGYTF	TRBV7-2	TRBJ1-2
CASSSRGNSADTQYF	TRBV5-1	TRBJ2-3
CASSQDRGKANENYGYTF	TRBV4-1	TRBJ1-2
CASSGADSLTYEQYF	TRBV10-1	TRBJ2-7
CASSYPGTSEEDSTDTQYF	TRBV2	TRBJ2-3
CASSFPGRGETQYF	TRBV27	TRBJ2-5
CASSLNRLASTDTQYF	TRBV2	TRBJ2-3
CASSYSGTGVYEQYF	TRBV6-5	TRBJ2-7
CAWSNVGGSSYNEQFF	TRBV30	TRBJ2-1
CASIPTSGTPPKYNEQFF	TRBV19	TRBJ2-1
CASSFLIRSGQGNEQYF	TRBV27	TRBJ2-7
CASSGTEETQYF	TRBV5-1	TRBJ2-5
CASSFPGLANNEQFF	TRBV7-8	TRBJ2-1
CASSLEPSGSADTQYF	TRBV7-2	TRBJ2-3
CASSIQSEAFF	TRBV19	TRBJ1-1
CASSNPLGQGDTEAFF	TRBV5-4	TRBJ1-1
CASSWTGAHAGELFF	TRBV6-5	TRBJ2-2
CASSLKSSYNEQFF	TRBV18	TRBJ2-1
CASSTSGVPTDTQYF	TRBV6-1	TRBJ2-3
CASRRGTSGRADEQFF	TRBV4-3	TRBJ2-1
CAISPPRANTGELFF	TRBV6-6	TRBJ2-2
CASSYSGSSHNEQFF	TRBV27	TRBJ2-1
CASSPLRRAPRSYEQYF	TRBV7-2	TRBJ2-7
CASRSEGGTYNEQFF	TRBV4-1	TRBJ2-1
CASSNRETTQYF	TRBV7-9	TRBJ2-5